This T cell receptor (beta chain) derives from a study of cytomegalovirus exposure and HLA in healthy donors. Looking at the study overall: Falling in the Caucasian-associated ancestry cluster were 80% to 85% of some 400 genotyped donors. Study-wide results and limits: An assumption of roughly uniform sequencing depth across donors underlay the presence/absence analyses. The study recorded over 150 TCR beta chains that were cytomegalovirus-associated.

This clone has only one observation. Its cognate antigen is unknown. Primers: 60 Vbeta forward and 13 Jbeta reverse. This table comes from immunoSEQ multiplex PCR, and its TCRdb copy is limited to in-frame clones, with some not included. The data show 150,000 or so clones, around 83% seen once. The CDR3 loop spans 16 amino acids. Germline V lookup: CDR1 KGHSH, CDR2 LQKENI. V gave up 5 bases and J gave up 0 bases, with 14 bases separating them. The sequencing input was PBMCs. This TCR derives from a man between 18 and 35 years old in good health and CMV-seropositive. This chain links TRBV18 with TRBJ2-1; possibly TRBD1 for D (5 bases). CDR3 sequence reads: CASSSMTASSYNEQFF. As DNA, the CDR3 is TGTGCCAGCTCATCGATGACAGCTAGCTCCTACAATGAGCAGTTCTTC.